These T cell receptor beta chains were read from a single sample in a study of cytomegalovirus exposure and HLA in healthy donors. Only in-frame clones appear in the TCRdb table, and some are missing; sequencing was by immunoSEQ multiplex PCR. The sample lists approximately 70,000 clones, around three quarters occurring once. Sequencing was performed on PBMCs. These receptor sequences come from a man aged 50-60 years in good health and CMV-seronegative. The CDR3 runs from the conserved cysteine through the conserved F or W. Each record gives: J gene, clone size, D gene, V gene, CDR3 protein, CDR3 DNA. The D gene is left open where the match is weak. The size of a clone is reported for some rows only, either as once, few or many, or as a class for expanded clones.

j_call: TRBJ2-7; clone_size: -; d_call: -; v_call: TRBV28; cdr3_aa: CASRGGGSSYEQYF; cdr3_nt: TGTGCCAGCAGAGGGGGGGGAAGCTCCTACGAGCAGTACTTC
j_call: TRBJ1-1; clone_size: -; d_call: -; v_call: TRBV6-5; cdr3_aa: CASTYGQRNTEAFF; cdr3_nt: TGTGCCAGCACCTACGGTCAGCGGAACACTGAAGCTTTCTTT
j_call: TRBJ1-5; clone_size: -; d_call: -; v_call: TRBV28; cdr3_aa: CASSLTRSRRNQPQHF; cdr3_nt: TGTGCCAGCAGTTTAACCCGTAGCAGGAGGAATCAGCCCCAGCATTTT
j_call: TRBJ1-1; clone_size: -; d_call: -; v_call: TRBV6-5; cdr3_aa: CASSYSSGGLTEAFF; cdr3_nt: TGTGCCAGCAGTTACTCTTCTGGGGGCCTCACTGAAGCTTTCTTT
j_call: TRBJ2-7; clone_size: -; d_call: -; v_call: TRBV6-5; cdr3_aa: CASSSTWQAGAYEQYF; cdr3_nt: TGTGCCAGCAGTTCGACCTGGCAGGCAGGGGCCTACGAGCAGTACTTC
j_call: TRBJ2-7; clone_size: -; d_call: TRBD1; v_call: TRBV9; cdr3_aa: CASSKRQGSYEQYF; cdr3_nt: TGTGCCAGCAGCAAGCGACAGGGCTCCTACGAGCAGTACTTC
j_call: TRBJ1-5; clone_size: -; d_call: -; v_call: TRBV2; cdr3_aa: CASSQTDGYQPQHF; cdr3_nt: TGTGCCAGCAGTCAAACTGACGGGTATCAGCCCCAGCATTTT
j_call: TRBJ2-4; clone_size: -; d_call: -; v_call: TRBV28; cdr3_aa: CASSPNQANIQYF; cdr3_nt: TGTGCCAGCAGTCCGAATCAGGCTAACATTCAGTACTTC
j_call: TRBJ1-5; clone_size: few; d_call: -; v_call: TRBV6-1; cdr3_aa: CASDQGGGNQPQHF; cdr3_nt: TGTGCCAGCGATCAAGGGGGGGGTAACCAGCCCCAGCATTTT
j_call: TRBJ1-2; clone_size: once; d_call: -; v_call: TRBV30; cdr3_aa: CAWSPWRDGYTF; cdr3_nt: TGTGCCTGGAGTCCCTGGAGGGATGGCTACACCTTC
j_call: TRBJ2-7; clone_size: -; d_call: TRBD2; v_call: TRBV5-1; cdr3_aa: CASSLTGGLEQYF; cdr3_nt: TGCGCCAGCAGCTTAACGGGGGGGCTAGAGCAGTACTTC
j_call: TRBJ1-3; clone_size: -; d_call: -; v_call: TRBV6-1; cdr3_aa: CASSEWSGATNPSGNTIYF; cdr3_nt: TGTGCCAGCAGTGAATGGTCAGGGGCGACGAACCCCTCTGGAAACACCATATATTTT
j_call: TRBJ1-1; clone_size: -; d_call: -; v_call: TRBV28; cdr3_aa: CASRADGVLNTEAFF; cdr3_nt: TGTGCCAGCAGAGCGGACGGAGTCCTGAACACTGAAGCTTTCTTT
j_call: TRBJ2-4; clone_size: once; d_call: -; v_call: TRBV28; cdr3_aa: CASSSPRDAGRYIQYF; cdr3_nt: TGTGCCAGCAGCTCTCCTCGGGATGCGGGAAGGTACATTCAGTACTTC
j_call: TRBJ1-4; clone_size: -; d_call: -; v_call: TRBV27; cdr3_aa: CASSPLGVATNEKLFF; cdr3_nt: TGTGCCAGCAGTCCTTTGGGAGTTGCAACTAATGAAAAACTGTTTTTT
j_call: TRBJ1-4; clone_size: -; d_call: TRBD1; v_call: TRBV27; cdr3_aa: CASSPNRDRVEKLFF; cdr3_nt: TGTGCCAGCAGTCCCAACCGGGACAGGGTTGAAAAACTGTTTTTT
j_call: TRBJ2-1; clone_size: -; d_call: TRBD2; v_call: TRBV25-1; cdr3_aa: CASKGLAGGLLF; cdr3_nt: TGTGCCAGCAAAGGACTAGCGGGGGGGCTGCTCTTC
j_call: TRBJ1-1; clone_size: -; d_call: -; v_call: TRBV2; cdr3_aa: CASSASSLGGNTEAFF; cdr3_nt: TGTGCCAGCAGTGCTTCTTCTCTTGGCGGGAACACTGAAGCTTTCTTT
j_call: TRBJ1-1; clone_size: -; d_call: TRBD1; v_call: TRBV29-1; cdr3_aa: CSVEGQGNKNTEAFF; cdr3_nt: TGCAGCGTTGAAGGACAGGGTAACAAGAACACTGAAGCTTTCTTT
j_call: TRBJ1-1; clone_size: once; d_call: -; v_call: TRBV20-1; cdr3_aa: CSAVRDTEAFF; cdr3_nt: TGCAGTGCCGTCCGGGACACTGAAGCTTTCTTT
j_call: TRBJ1-1; clone_size: -; d_call: -; v_call: TRBV6-6; cdr3_aa: CATQAGKGMNTEAFF; cdr3_nt: TGTGCCACCCAAGCGGGTAAGGGAATGAACACTGAAGCTTTCTTT
j_call: TRBJ2-1; clone_size: once; d_call: TRBD2; v_call: TRBV11-3; cdr3_aa: CASSSERGAYNEQFF; cdr3_nt: TGTGCCAGCAGCTCAGAGCGGGGGGCCTACAATGAGCAGTTCTTC
j_call: TRBJ1-2; clone_size: -; d_call: -; v_call: TRBV29-1; cdr3_aa: CSAGGGRANYGYTF; cdr3_nt: TGCAGCGCCGGGGGGGGAAGAGCTAACTATGGCTACACCTTC
j_call: TRBJ1-1; clone_size: -; d_call: -; v_call: TRBV5-8; cdr3_aa: CASSLATRRDTEAFF; cdr3_nt: TGTGCCAGCAGCTTGGCGACGAGGAGGGACACTGAAGCTTTCTTT
j_call: TRBJ2-7; clone_size: -; d_call: -; v_call: TRBV5-1; cdr3_aa: CASSRTDEQYF; cdr3_nt: TGCGCCAGCTCCCGGACAGACGAGCAGTACTTC
j_call: TRBJ1-4; clone_size: -; d_call: -; v_call: TRBV28; cdr3_aa: CASVHRREKLFF; cdr3_nt: TGTGCCAGCGTCCACAGGCGTGAAAAACTGTTTTTT
j_call: TRBJ2-7; clone_size: -; d_call: TRBD2; v_call: TRBV6-5; cdr3_aa: CASSVTSGSSYEQYF; cdr3_nt: TGTGCCAGCAGCGTTACTAGCGGGAGCTCCTACGAGCAGTACTTC
j_call: TRBJ1-5; clone_size: -; d_call: -; v_call: TRBV12-1; cdr3_aa: CASREWTDNQPQHF; cdr3_nt: TGTGCCAGCAGAGAATGGACAGACAATCAGCCCCAGCATTTT
j_call: TRBJ2-7; clone_size: -; d_call: TRBD2; v_call: TRBV28; cdr3_aa: CASRLAISYEQYF; cdr3_nt: TGTGCCAGCAGACTAGCGATCTCCTACGAGCAGTACTTC